This TCR beta chain appears in the sequencing data of a study of CD8+ T cells in alopecia areata. Study details: Treated patients were given oral tofacitinib, which was dosed at 5 to 10 mg twice daily. Whole-study results and caveats: More clonal than normal scalp was lesional scalp, particularly alopecia totalis/universalis.

Sequencing templates came from extracted RNA that was reverse transcribed into cDNA. Profiling relied on immunoSEQ multiplex PCR, and the TCRdb table lists in-frame clones only, not all of them. The data show 140,000 or so clones, with about half seen just once and approximately 0.99% held by the top ten. Details on this clone: What it binds is unknown.

This CDR3 is built from 15 residues. J lost 5 bases, V lost 3 bases, and 7 bases had no gene match. Germline loops: CDR1 LNHDA, CDR2 SQIVND (reference sequence). The chain carries TRBV19 and TRBJ2-5, with 9 positions matching TRBD2. This material consisted of CD4+ T cells sorted from blood, taken at week 0. This TCR was sampled from a human donor with alopecia areata. The CDR3 sequence is CASSISLAGTETQYF. The CDR3 DNA is TGTGCCAGTAGTATTTCCCTAGCGGGAACGGAGACCCAGTACTTC.